In its sample, the clone carrying this T cell receptor (beta chain) was seen a few times. Antigen unknown. PCR was performed a second time for 7 to 11 cycles using a sample-barcoded 5' primer and a J-beta primer mix. Unique molecular identifiers of 12 random nucleotides labeled each cDNA. TCRdb used MiXCR to reprocess the 5' RACE reads, holding one entry per CDR3 protein. The sample contains about 630,000 distinct CDR3 sequences, about 21% of which appear only once. This entry comes from a study of blood T cells in healthy people across ages. Study-wide results and limits: Calculation of diversity from one million T cells yielded estimates considered to be underestimates.

Each donor supplied roughly 9.1 milliliters of peripheral blood. Each sample yielded at least 5 micrograms of PBMC total RNA. Trimming stripped 2 bases from V and 2 bases from J, with 11 bases between. Germline CDR1 is SGHRS and CDR2 is YFSETQ. This CDR3 contains 14 residues. The chain is built from TRBV5-1 and TRBJ2-7; a weak D match, TRBD2 (5 bases). This sequence originates from a man between 65 and 80 years old in good health. Sample: blood. The CDR3 nucleotides are TGCGCCAGCAGCTTAGTAACGGAGGCCTACGAGCAGTACTTC. This translates into CASSLVTEAYEQYF.